What follows is one T cell receptor (beta chain) and its context. Its target is not known. V lost 2 bases to trimming and J lost 2 bases; unmatched junction nucleotides: 9. The germline V gene encodes CDR1 LNHDA and CDR2 SQIVND (reference sequence). The CDR3 loop spans 16 amino acids. This sample was included in a study of cytomegalovirus exposure and HLA in healthy donors. General study findings and limits: It was shown in a later analysis that HLA-associated TCR beta chains were more clonally expanded than other, equally common chains. Altogether, 164 TCR beta chains were recorded as cytomegalovirus-associated.

It was with 60 Vbeta and 13 Jbeta primers that the PCR ran. Measured with immunoSEQ multiplex PCR; TCRdb has only the in-frame clones, and not every one. The profile shows approximately 220,000 clones, approximately 79% of them singletons. J is TRBJ2-7 and V is TRBV19, with 7 positions matching TRBD2. The TCR originated in a man younger than 35 in good health and CMV-seronegative. The sequencing input was PBMCs. CDR3 amino acids: CASSIWGGDGTYEQYF. In DNA form, the CDR3 reads TGTGCCAGTAGTATATGGGGGGGGGACGGGACCTACGAGCAGTACTTC.